Given below is one TCR beta chain in context. No antigen is known for it. No much larger clonotype is one base removed from it; base qualities were not supplied. From its cysteine to its phenylalanine, the CDR3 spans 14 amino acids. Only CDR3 DNA remains: 42 bases, in frame from the first base. V is cut by 6 bases and J by 0 bases, and the space between the germline ends is 11 bases. The germline V gene yields SQVTM for CDR1 and ANQGSEA for CDR2. In total, approximately 610 healthy bone marrow donors made up the cohort. All cohort members were sampled while nominally healthy, although unrecorded immune exposures were likely present. The donor was CMV seropositive and was included in the group of 300 or so seropositive cohort members. Every donor gave a peripheral blood sample, and the peripheral blood mononuclear cells from that sample were used for TCR beta sequencing. The Qiagen DNeasy Blood Extraction Kit was used to extract genomic DNA from the blood cell samples.

The record originates from a study of cytomegalovirus exposure and HLA in healthy donors (dated by TCRdb to 2015 to 2018). Looking at the study overall: According to an earlier analysis of a few hundred of the donors, 150 million to 200 million T cells yielded 117 million unique TCR beta sequences and approximately 300 Gb of sequence data. All discovery cohort repertoires had been generated on a single sequencing platform. An earlier analysis of fewer than 750 of the donors used high-throughput TCR beta sequencing to judge whether each TCR beta V gene segment behaved as functional or pseudogenic. Typing coverage differed by locus: A, B, C, DRB1 and DQB1 were typed in about 620-630 donors, DQA1 in about 510, DPA1 in around 600, and DPB1 in 472. To study patterns of TCR occurrence, a later analysis re-analyzed previously published TCR beta repertoires from several hundred donors and added high-resolution HLA genotyping. Donor age, sex, ethnicity and CMV serostatus were collected together with the repertoire data. Among roughly 400 genotyped donors of the cohort, an average of approximately 230,000 unique TCR beta nucleotide sequences were sequenced per donor, about a sixth of them non-productive. About 280 gigabases of sequencing data and around 85 million unique TCR sequences made up an early release that covered over 550 HLA-typed donors. Rather than drawing on any new phenotypic data, the later analysis identified candidate immune exposures from TCR beta sequences and the way those sequences occurred across donors. A later genetic analysis used genome-wide SNP genotypes for 398 of the 666 donors, treating that subset as a discovery cohort. Four to six DR-DQ haplotypes were handled as single units for association and clustering, since linkage in the cohort was strong. The aim of the study was to test whether cataloging public T cell receptors could identify signatures of past pathogen exposure. The genetic ancestry cluster associated with self-reported Caucasian donors included about 81% of the roughly 410 genotyped donors. Class I and class II HLA loci were covered by the typing at four-digit resolution. Besides the first cohort of approximately 710 subjects, a separate validation cohort made up of 90 to 150 different subjects was used. The study profiled the T cell repertoires of 666 subjects by immunosequencing and related them to cytomegalovirus serostatus. The study combined high-throughput TCR immunosequencing, statistical association of individual TCRs with disease status, and machine learning to predict cytomegalovirus infection status. Results and caveats for the whole study, not just this receptor: When HLA alleles, especially DR and DQ, strongly co-occurred, attributing TCR associations to individual alleles was difficult. The 87-base-pair reads could not distinguish some IMGT-functional V segments, including TRBV6-2 and TRBV6-3, so those segments were excluded. A later genetic analysis associated a missense DCLRE1C variant with V-gene and J-gene trimming of TCR beta chains, and an independent cohort replicated the association. In a later analysis, HLA-associated TCR beta chains were found to be more clonally expanded and to have lower generation probabilities than equally common non-associated chains. Because counts were too low, around 18 rarely observed V segments, including chromosome 9 orphons, were left out of the earlier analysis of 500 to 650 of the donors. In both the original and validation cohorts, the classifier was reported to diagnose cytomegalovirus status with high specificity and sensitivity. A later genetic analysis reported fewer N-insertions in productive TCRs among donors in an Asian-associated ancestry cluster than the approximately 670-donor mean. Because HLA typing was missing for some donors at each locus, association tests included only the typed subset. A cluster of highly shared sequence variants was judged likely to be a technical artifact of the sequencing pipeline. The only immune exposure information available for the cohort was CMV serostatus. Roughly uniform sequencing depth across donors was assumed in presence/absence analyses, although this assumption may not hold. Correlated functional status among segregating V segments might reflect linkage disequilibrium, but an unknown experimental factor could not be ruled out. A later analysis found that most CMV-associated TCR beta chains appeared HLA-restricted, with HLA associations seemingly driven largely by CMV exposure. While some public TCRs were present in many individuals, most TCR sequences turned up only very rarely across donors. In vitro tests confirmed that a few of the cytomegalovirus-associated TCR beta chains recognize cytomegalovirus antigens. The authors suggested that the approach could potentially be extended to other disease states and immunological phenotypes. In an earlier analysis of roughly 500 of the donors, most TCR beta V segments appeared in productive rearrangements about 87% or about 30% of the time, broadly matching IMGT annotations. In a later analysis, TCR association rates were found to vary across HLA loci, with the most associated TCRs seen for DRB1 alleles and the fewest for HLA-C alleles. Specific HLA alleles were associated with 15,000 to 20,000 TCR beta sequences at a false discovery rate of 0.05 in a later analysis. A later analysis reported that several top co-occurrence clusters appeared linked to parvovirus B19, influenza, CMV and Epstein-Barr virus. In the study, 150 to 200 TCR beta chains were listed as associated with cytomegalovirus. This cohort had only TCR beta chains sequenced, and the lack of alpha or paired-chain data limited which features could be detected. A further reported finding was that TCR beta sequences accurately predicted the HLA-A and HLA-B alleles for most subjects in the first cohort.

To prepare the library, the immunoSEQ multiplex PCR assay was applied. For the multiplex PCR, a mixture combining 60 forward primers for TCR Vbeta segments and 13 reverse primers for TCR Jbeta segments was used. The CDR3 region of rearranged TCR beta genes was amplified from genomic DNA by a multiplex PCR assay. The amplified TCR beta libraries were sequenced on the Illumina HiSeq System as 87-base-pair reads. The published analysis was carried out like this. Across the 640 or so repertoires, a later analysis counted 60 million to 90 million unique TCR beta chains, 9.5 million to 12 million of which were shared by at least two donors. To remove PCR and sequencing errors, raw reads were error-corrected and collapsed into unique sequences using a nearest-neighbor algorithm that merged closely related sequences. Alignment of CDR3 sequences to IMGT reference sequences was used to assign V, D and J gene segments. Each retained sequence needed at least a six-nucleotide match to both a V gene segment and a J gene segment. Rearrangements were classified as productive when the CDR3 lacked stop codons and remained in frame with V and J, and all other rearrangements were classified as non-productive. Following IMGT convention, CDR3 was defined as the stretch from the second conserved V-encoded cysteine up to the conserved J-encoded phenylalanine. In an earlier analysis of some 550 of the donors, sequences lacking an unambiguous match to a single V gene segment were excluded. In an earlier analysis of around 600 of the donors, V segments were called functional above 56.7% productive rearrangements and were called segregating when the between-donor standard deviation exceeded 5%. To diagnose cytomegalovirus status from the catalog of TCR beta chain sequences, a statistical classification framework was built. In a later analysis, TCR nucleotide sequences were compared against IMGT/GENE-DB human TR gene sequences so that V and J genes could be assigned. Using the TCRdist pipeline, a later analysis assigned CDR3 sequences along with most-parsimonious VDJ recombination scenarios. In a later analysis, each TCR beta chain was defined by its CDR3 amino acid sequence together with its V-gene family, and reads without a unique V-gene family were excluded. As a way to deal with suspected cross-contamination and a sequencing artifact, a later analysis dropped hundreds of nucleotide sequences that were highly shared and had low generation probability. In a later analysis, a clonal expansion index for each public chain was calculated from normalized within-repertoire ranks of inferred template counts. Generation probabilities in a later analysis came from a VDJ recombination model fitted to out-of-frame rearrangements, and those results were checked against IGoR. In a later analysis, TCR-TCR, TCR-HLA and TCR-CMV co-occurrence was scored with hypergeometric tests, and a repertoire-size bias correction was applied to TCR pairs. A later analysis estimated false discovery rates by permuting HLA or CMV assignments 20 times. In a later analysis, co-occurring TCRs were grouped with DBSCAN, and TCRdist sequence similarity was added when clustering was performed within HLA-allele-positive subsets. Repertoires with fewer than 30,000 or more than 120,000 public chains were left out of co-occurrence clustering, as were four to six repertoires with anomalous nucleotide sharing. TCRdb re-hosts the immuneACCESS table, in-frame sequences only. Its copies lack some clones; in the studies checked, an unresolved V gene accounts for under half of them, and the cause for the rest is not known. Clonal size and the V and J genes are those of that table, whereas D and trimming came from the DNA. The sample data list 100,000 to 150,000 clones, and 70% to 90% of these were observed just once. In total, the top ten clones hold around 20% of the sample.

The sample taken for sequencing was PBMCs. Here the chain combines TRBV29-1 and TRBJ1-4; too little of a D gene remains to name it. This TCR was sampled from a man between 18 and 29 years old in good health and CMV-seropositive. The CDR3 reads as follows: CSVRAGTTNEKLFF. The DNA is TGCAGCGTCCGCGCGGGGACAACTAATGAAAAACTGTTTTTT.